The entry that follows covers one TCR beta chain sequence. The antigen is unknown. This specimen comes from a study of cytomegalovirus exposure and HLA in healthy donors. At the time of sampling, donors were nominally healthy, though unrecorded immune exposures were likely. This CDR3 is built from 15 residues. V was clipped by 2 bases and J by 5 bases, with 14 bases between them. CDR1 MGHDK and CDR2 SYGVNS come from the germline V gene. General study findings and limits: Across donors, sequencing depth was assumed by presence/absence analyses to be roughly uniform. In vitro assays verified that three CMV-associated chains recognized CMV antigens specifically.

In the PCR, 60 Vbeta and 13 Jbeta primers were used. Original processing methods: Per a later analysis, the number of unique TCR beta chains was around 79 million, of which 8.5 million to 11 million were shared. Clones were read by immunoSEQ multiplex PCR, and TCRdb kept only the in-frame ones, dropping some. V, J and clone size are taken as reported in that table, and D and trimming were inferred from the DNA itself. The table lists about 170,000 clones, around three quarters of them singletons. The rearrangement links TRBV25-1 to TRBJ2-3; D is perhaps TRBD1 (5 bases). The TCR comes from a woman aged 25 to 45 in good health and CMV-seropositive. The sample was PBMCs. The CDR3 loop is CASSERRQWQDTQYF. In nucleotides, the CDR3 is TGTGCCAGCAGTGAACGAAGACAGTGGCAAGATACGCAGTATTTT.